The 17 T cell receptor beta chains in this list originate from one sample, sequenced in a study of blood T cell repertoires in COVID-19 (dated by TCRdb to 2020 to 2021). The protocol used for the library was the immunoSEQ multiplex PCR assay. TCRdb took over this immuneACCESS table, retaining in-frame rearrangements with V and J assigned. Such tables are incomplete; in checked studies, under half of the missing clones stem from an unresolved V gene, and the remainder is unexplained. The sample data list about 200,000 clones, and about 78% of these were observed just once. The ten largest clones represent less than 7% of the sample. What was sequenced was peripheral blood. All receptors come from a woman aged 70 to 79 with acute or convalescent COVID-19.

V usage is TRBV3-1 (or the pseudogene TRBV3-2) and J usage is TRBJ2-1; D is uncertain. V dropped 8 bases and J dropped 0 bases, with 14 bases sitting between them. The CDR3 totals 15 residues. Germline V gene lookup returns CDR1 LGHDT and CDR2 YNNKEL (reference sequence). Here the CDR3 DNA reads TGTGCCAGCTCAAGAGTCCCCGACTCCTACAATGAGCAGTTCTTC. Amino acids: CASSRVPDSYNEQFF.

This chain links TRBV7-6 with TRBJ1-3, with TRBD1 as a possible D gene (6 bases). The CDR3 extends over 16 amino acids. Trimming removed 7 bases from V and 9 bases from J, with 25 bases in between. Germline lookup yields CDR1 SGHVS and CDR2 FNYEAQ. The CDR3: CASKSGQGPGLGTIYF. CDR3 sequence (DNA): TGTGCCAGCAAGAGCGGCCAGGGGCCCGGGTTGGGCACCATATATTTT.

The V and J genes are TRBV19 and TRBJ2-7; 11 nucleotides align to TRBD1. CDR3 length equals 16 residues. J gave up 5 bases and V 3 bases, and 9 bases lay outside the gene matches. Germline V lookup: CDR1 LNHDA, CDR2 SQIVND (reference sequence). The CDR3 here is CASSIWGTGGVHEQYF. The CDR3 coding sequence is TGTGCCAGTAGTATCTGGGGGACAGGGGGTGTCCACGAGCAGTACTTC.

The chain links TRBV5-4 to TRBJ1-1, with a possible D match to TRBD1 (5 bases). The V gene's germline CDR1 is SGHNT and CDR2 YYREEE (reference sequence). The CDR3 covers 15 residues. V lost 4 bases and J lost 1, with 14 bases in between. The CDR3 DNA is TGTGCCAGCAGCCCCCCCGGGACTGAGAACACTGAAGCTTTCTTT. Amino acid sequence: CASSPPGTENTEAFF.

This clone has only one observation. V and J are TRBV3-1 (or the pseudogene TRBV3-2) and TRBJ1-3; D ambiguous. Germline CDR1 reads LGHDT; CDR2 reads YNNKEL (reference sequence). This CDR3 has 13 residues. V shed 2 bases and J shed 4 bases, with 6 bases lying between them. CDR3 in amino acids: CASSQTEGNTIYF. The CDR3 DNA sequence: TGTGCCAGCAGCCAAACTGAAGGAAACACCATATATTTT.

The J gene is TRBJ2-3, the V gene TRBV10-3; D is undetermined. CDR3 length: 14 residues. Per the germline V gene, CDR1 is ENHRY and CDR2 is SYGVKD. The V end was cut by 4 bases, the J end by 2 bases, with 10 bases between. CDR3 sequence: CAISGYRATDTQYF. CDR3 nucleotide sequence: TGTGCCATCAGTGGGTACAGAGCCACAGATACGCAGTATTTT.

The chain is built from TRBV28 and TRBJ1-1; 10 nucleotides line up with TRBD1. Trimming took 6 bases from V and 6 from J; bases not matched to a gene: 7. The CDR3 is made up of 14 amino acids. CDR1 and CDR2 (germline): MDHEN, SYDVKM. The DNA of the CDR3 is TGTGCCAGCAGGTCGACAGGGGGCGCCTCTGAAGCTTTCTTT. Its protein is CASRSTGGASEAFF.

The chain combines TRBV2 with TRBJ1-5; 7 bases are shared with TRBD1. V was pared by 6 bases and J by 0 bases, with 11 bases of the junction left unmatched. Germline V lookup: CDR1 SNHLY, CDR2 FYNNEI. The length of the CDR3 is 17 residues. The DNA of the CDR3 is TGTGCCAGCAGCGAATATCGACAGGGTTATAGCAATCAGCCCCAGCATTTT. Its protein product is CASSEYRQGYSNQPQHF.

This chain uses TRBV10-3 with TRBJ2-3; 9 bases are a match to TRBD1. Germline V gene data show CDR1 as ENHRY and CDR2 as SYGVKD. The V segment lost 2 bases and the J segment 4 bases; nucleotides outside the gene matches: 10. The CDR3 length is 17 residues. The CDR3 DNA reads TGTGCCATCAGTGAGCCTAGGGGGACAGGGCGATCAGATACGCAGTATTTT. Translating gives CAISEPRGTGRSDTQYF.

This sequence joins TRBV4-1 and TRBJ1-1; 9 bases agree with TRBD1. V shed 4 bases, J shed 6 bases, and the junction held 6 bases outside the gene matches. The germline CDR1 and CDR2 sequences are MGHRA and YSYEKL. The CDR3 has 14 residues. This chain's CDR3 is CASSLGTGIPEAFF. The CDR3 DNA follows: TGCGCCAGCAGCCTAGGGACAGGGATCCCTGAAGCTTTCTTT.

The rearrangement links TRBV10-1 to TRBJ2-1, with 9 bases matching TRBD1. This CDR3 is built from 18 residues. J was trimmed by 7 bases and V by 4 bases; bases with no gene match: 17. CDR1 is WNHNN, CDR2 SYGVQD, per germline (reference sequence). CDR3 sequence reads: CASSASPGTGSRANEQFF. The DNA of the CDR3 is TGCGCCAGCAGTGCCAGCCCCGGGACAGGGAGCCGGGCGAATGAGCAGTTCTTC.

The V gene is TRBV19, the J gene TRBJ2-3; 9 bases match TRBD1. With V trimmed by 7 bases and J by 3 bases, 14 bases remained unmatched. The length of the CDR3 is 17 residues. CDR1 is LNHDA and CDR2 is SQIVND in the germline V gene (reference sequence). Written as DNA, the CDR3 is TGTGCCAGTAAGCCAAGGGGTAACAGGGGGCAAACAGATACGCAGTATTTT. Its protein product is CASKPRGNRGQTDTQYF.

The V gene is TRBV6-6, the J gene TRBJ1-1, with 10 bases aligning to TRBD1. The CDR3 totals 14 residues. The germline gives CDR1 MNHNY, CDR2 SVGAGI (reference sequence). Unmatched junction bases numbered 5, after V lost 5 bases and J lost 5 bases. The CDR3 here is CASSGTGAGTEAFF. CDR3 bases: TGTGCCAGCAGTGGGACAGGGGCCGGGACTGAAGCTTTCTTT.

J is TRBJ2-7 and V is TRBV9, with TRBD1 identical over 7 bases. The germline V gene has CDR1 SGDLS and CDR2 YYNGEE. There are 14 residues in the CDR3. The trim removed 4 bases at V and 1 base at J, leaving 5 bases unmatched. CDR3 residues: CASSFGQASYEQYF. CDR3 nucleotides: TGTGCCAGCAGCTTCGGACAGGCATCCTACGAGCAGTACTTC.

The chain carries TRBV14 and TRBJ2-7; D possibly corresponds to TRBD2 (6 bases). V lost 4 bases and J lost 3, with 10 bases in between. CDR3 length: 13 amino acids. Germline lookup yields CDR1 SGHDN and CDR2 FVKESK. CDR3 sequence: CASSRGLHYEQYF. The CDR3 nucleotides are TGTGCCAGCAGCCGAGGACTACACTACGAGCAGTACTTC.

V and J are TRBV11-3 and TRBJ2-1; 14 bases agree with TRBD2. Germline-derived CDR1 and CDR2 are SGHNT and YENEEA. The CDR3 is 20 residues long. Trimming took 5 bases from V and 0 from J; bases not matched to a gene: 12. The CDR3 DNA reads as TGTGCCAGCAGCCCAGGGACTAGCGGGAGCCACATTTCCTCCTACAATGAGCAGTTCTTC. It translates to CASSPGTSGSHISSYNEQFF. The full variable domain, in which reference TRBV11-3 and TRBJ2-1 provide the parts outside the CDR3, is EAGVVQSPRYKIIEKKQPVAFWCNPISGHNTLYWYLQNLGQGPELLIRYENEEAVDDSQLPKDRFSAERLKGVDSTLKIQPAELGDSAVYLCASSPGTSGSHISSYNEQFFGPGTRLTVL.

The V and J genes are TRBV5-3 and TRBJ2-7, with D uncertain. TRBV5-3 is an open reading frame whose function is uncertain. V lost 4 bases, J lost 3 bases, and 5 bases lay in between. This CDR3 spans 11 amino acids. This chain's CDR3 is CARSVSYEQYF. Written as DNA, the CDR3 is TGTGCCAGAAGCGTCAGCTACGAGCAGTACTTC.